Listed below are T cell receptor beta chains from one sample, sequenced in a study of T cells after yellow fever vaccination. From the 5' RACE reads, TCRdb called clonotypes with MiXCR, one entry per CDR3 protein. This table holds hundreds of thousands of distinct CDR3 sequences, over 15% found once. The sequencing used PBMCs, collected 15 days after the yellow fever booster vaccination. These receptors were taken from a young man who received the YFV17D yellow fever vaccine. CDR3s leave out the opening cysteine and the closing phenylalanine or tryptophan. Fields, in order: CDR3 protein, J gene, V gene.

CDR3 protein: SAKSGRLLEQY
J gene: TRBJ2-7
V gene: TRBV20-1

CDR3 protein: AISVNYQETQY
J gene: TRBJ2-5
V gene: TRBV10-3

CDR3 protein: ASSHLLAVNPYEQY
J gene: TRBJ2-7
V gene: TRBV3-1

CDR3 protein: ASSTGQMTNEKLF
J gene: TRBJ1-4
V gene: TRBV5-1

CDR3 protein: ASSQEEVRDYNEQF
J gene: TRBJ2-1
V gene: TRBV14

CDR3 protein: SVGRTSGRDQY
J gene: TRBJ2-5
V gene: TRBV29-1

CDR3 protein: ASSSSSGGIFSYNEQF
J gene: TRBJ2-1
V gene: TRBV5-1

CDR3 protein: SARDLRDRSGNYNEQF
J gene: TRBJ2-1
V gene: TRBV20-1

CDR3 protein: SAYRDARADTQY
J gene: TRBJ2-3
V gene: TRBV20-1

CDR3 protein: SVSPPGEQKLF
J gene: TRBJ1-4
V gene: TRBV29-1